This passage covers 9 T cell receptor beta chains from one sample sequenced in a study of T cell responses to AZD1222 COVID-19 vaccine. Sequencing was performed with immunoSEQ multiplex PCR; in TCRdb, only in-frame clones are kept and a portion is missing. The table shows about 140,000 clones, with more than 80% occurring only once. This sample comprised peripheral blood, obtained on day 0 of MenACWY control vaccination. Source of these receptors: an adult in good health.

The rearrangement joins TRBV6-4 to TRBJ1-6; D is undetermined. V was cut by 0 bases and J by 7 bases, with 7 bases left in between. The germline V gene has CDR1 MRHNA and CDR2 SNTAGT. This CDR3 is built from 14 residues. CDR3 region: CASSDSGGNSPLHF. The DNA for the CDR3 is TGTGCCAGCAGTGACTCTGGAGGAAATTCACCCCTCCACTTT.

The rearrangement links TRBV9 to TRBJ1-6; D unclear. The CDR3 totals 14 residues. V was pared by 2 bases and J by 14 bases, with 17 bases between. Per germline, CDR1 SGDLS and CDR2 YYNGEE. The chain's CDR3 is CASSVDPSGSSLHF. CDR3 DNA: TGTGCCAGCAGCGTCGACCCGTCGGGGTCATCCCTCCACTTT.

V is TRBV5-1 and J is TRBJ2-7; TRBD1 aligns across 11 bases. Losses at the gene ends were 5 bases for V and 1 base for J; bases not matched to a gene: 5. CDR3 size: 15 residues. Germline CDR1 reads SGHRS; CDR2 reads YFSETQ. CDR3 in amino acids: CASRLGQGASYEQYF. CDR3 coding DNA: TGCGCCAGCAGACTAGGACAGGGGGCTTCCTACGAGCAGTACTTC.

The V and J genes are TRBV7-9 and TRBJ1-2; D is perhaps TRBD1 (5 bases). The CDR3 is 16 amino acids. Germline CDR1 reads SEHNR; CDR2 reads FQNEAQ (reference sequence). V was trimmed by 3 bases and J by 2 bases, leaving 16 bases between them. The CDR3 sequence is CASSFLGGTDNYGYTF. In nucleotides, the CDR3 is TGTGCCAGCAGCTTCCTGGGGGGGACCGACAACTATGGCTACACCTTC.

V and J are TRBV27 and TRBJ1-2; possible D gene TRBD1, 6 bases. The CDR3 has 14 residues. CDR1 is MNHEY and CDR2 is SMNVEV in the germline V gene (reference sequence). With 4 bases removed from V and 0 bases from J, the gap between germline ends came to 9 bases. The CDR3, as DNA: TGTGCCAGCAGTTACAGGGTGGCTAACTATGGCTACACCTTC. It specifies CASSYRVANYGYTF.

The J gene is TRBJ2-5, the V gene TRBV7-9, with TRBD1 matching over 11 bases. Germline V gene data show CDR1 as SEHNR and CDR2 as FQNEAQ (reference sequence). The CDR3 has 15 residues. Trimming cost V 1 base and J 5 bases; bases outside gene matches: 3. For the CDR3, the DNA is TGTGCCAGCAGCTTAGATGGGACAGGGGGGGAGACCCAGTACTTC. Encoded protein: CASSLDGTGGETQYF.

CDR3 protein: CASSPGGHTEAFF. The CDR3 DNA reads as TGTGCCAGCAGTCCAGGAGGGCACACTGAAGCTTTCTTT. The V gene is TRBV12-3 or TRBV12-4, the J gene TRBJ1-1; D unresolved. CDR3 length: 13 residues. V dropped 5 bases and J dropped 3 bases, with 10 bases sitting between them.

The chain recombines TRBV6-2 or TRBV6-3 with TRBJ2-2; D is undetermined. Germline values: CDR1 MNHEY, CDR2 SVGEGT. The CDR3 totals 12 residues. With 3 bases removed from V and 7 bases from J, the gap between germline ends came to 6 bases. The CDR3 DNA sequence: TGTGCCAGCAGTTATGGGTTCGGGGAGCTGTTTTTT. Residues: CASSYGFGELFF.

The V gene is TRBV19, the J gene TRBJ1-1; possibly TRBD1 for D (6 bases). CDR1 is LNHDA, CDR2 SQIVND, per germline (reference sequence). CDR3 length: 15 residues. The V gene lost 3 bases and the J gene lost 1 base, with 12 bases spanning the gap. In DNA form, the CDR3 reads TGTGCCAGTAGTATGGGCAGGGGAGGGAACACTGAAGCTTTCTTT. Residues: CASSMGRGGNTEAFF.